This T cell receptor beta chain was identified in a study of regulatory T cells in long-lasting Graves disease. Sample time point: newly diagnosed GD, antithyroid drugs for less than 3 months. PBMC-derived RNA was used for the TCR library. This clonotype came up many times. The length of the CDR3 is 13 residues. Germline V lookup: CDR1 DFQATT, CDR2 SNEGSKA (reference sequence). The V and J ends lost 5 bases and 7 bases, in that order; junction bases with no gene match: 10. TCR beta libraries were built with iRepertoire HTBI primers and Arm-PCR of CDR3 regions. Each CDR3 protein gets one entry after TCRdb re-called the multiplex PCR reads with MiXCR. The table records around 400,000 distinct CDR3 sequences, less than 20% of them present only once.

The starting material was peripheral blood mononuclear cells (PBMCs), obtained at new diagnosis, from a patient treated with antithyroid drugs. The chain employs TRBV20-1 and TRBJ1-2; 7 nucleotides match TRBD1. This receptor was obtained from a female donor with Graves disease. Here the CDR3 reads CSAQGGGRGGYTF. The DNA for the CDR3 is TGCAGTGCTCAGGGGGGAGGTCGTGGTGGCTACACCTTC.